This TCR beta chain was observed in a study of blood T cell repertoires in COVID-19. The CDR3 runs 18 residues. Germline V lookup: CDR1 SGHRS, CDR2 YFSETQ. The V segment lost 3 bases and the J segment 4 bases; nucleotides outside the gene matches: 14. As originally analysed: The assay estimated nucleated cells by amplifying reference gene primers. Libraries were prepared by immunoSEQ multiplex PCR; TCRdb keeps only in-frame clonotypes and omits some of them. V and J calls and clone size are given by that table; D and trimming were obtained from the DNA. Of 200,000 to 300,000 clones listed, approximately 88% are singletons.

Sequencing input: peripheral blood. The sequence was collected from a human donor in a cohort sampled during active COVID-19. The chain uses TRBV5-1 and TRBJ2-1, with TRBD1 matching over 9 bases. The CDR3 is CASSYVPGQGARYNEQFF. The CDR3 DNA follows: TGCGCCAGCAGCTACGTCCCGGGACAGGGAGCCAGATACAATGAGCAGTTCTTC.